Listed below are T cell receptor beta chains from one sample, sequenced in a study of beta chain features in type 1 diabetes. The method was immunoSEQ multiplex PCR; TCRdb's version includes in-frame clones alone and lacks a portion of them. Here the sample spans a few hundred thousand clones, about 9.3% being singletons. Sample: naive CD4+ T cells from blood. Receptors were obtained from a woman younger than 35 in good health. Each CDR3 is given with its conserved first and last residue. The D gene is left open where the match is weak. Only part of the rows carry a size: once, few, many, or a class if the clone is expanded.

d_call | j_call | v_call | clone_size | cdr3_aa | cdr3_nt
- | TRBJ1-2 | TRBV7-9 | few | CASSLSRGSNYGYTF | TGTGCCAGCAGCTTAAGTCGGGGATCTAACTATGGCTACACCTTC
- | TRBJ1-1 | TRBV2 | few | CASSPESNTEAFF | TGTGCCAGCAGTCCCGAGTCTAACACTGAAGCTTTCTTT
TRBD2 | TRBJ2-5 | TRBV5-4 | - | CASSLAPTPVQREMRETQYF | TGTGCCAGCAGCTTGGCACCTACTCCCGTGCAGCGGGAAATGAGAGAGACCCAGTACTTC
TRBD1 | TRBJ2-5 | TRBV6-1 | - | CASNRQGVGETQYF | TGTGCCAGCAACCGACAGGGGGTCGGAGAGACCCAGTACTTC
TRBD1 | TRBJ1-2 | TRBV30 | - | CAWRVHGTGVGGYTF | TGTGCCTGGAGGGTCCACGGGACAGGGGTTGGTGGCTACACCTTC
TRBD1 | TRBJ1-1 | TRBV6-5 | few | CASRTGSTEAFF | TGTGCCAGCAGGACAGGGTCGACTGAAGCTTTCTTT
- | TRBJ2-5 | TRBV12-2 | - | CASRPGTAQETQYF | TGTGCAAGTCGCCCCGGGACAGCCCAAGAGACCCAGTACTTC
TRBD2 | TRBJ2-1 | TRBV9 | - | CASSVGSGDYNEQFF | TGTGCCAGCAGCGTAGGCAGCGGGGACTACAATGAGCAGTTCTTC
TRBD1 | TRBJ1-6 | TRBV23-1 | many | CASSLRRQGGNSPLHF | TGCGCCAGCAGTTTACGTCGACAGGGGGGTAATTCACCCCTCCACTTT
TRBD2 | TRBJ2-1 | TRBV9 | once | CASSEGLVIDEQFF | TGTGCCAGCAGCGAGGGACTAGTGATCGATGAGCAGTTCTTC
TRBD1 | TRBJ1-5 | TRBV6-1 | few | CASSVGQGSGQPQHF | TGTGCCAGCAGTGTGGGACAGGGTTCTGGGCAGCCCCAGCATTTT
- | TRBJ2-1 | TRBV12-5 | few | CASGLVTGEQFF | TGTGCTAGTGGTTTGGTCACGGGTGAGCAGTTCTTC
TRBD2 | TRBJ2-3 | TRBV30 | - | CAWSSSGGPTDTQYF | TGTGCCTGGAGTTCGAGCGGGGGGCCCACAGATACGCAGTATTTT
TRBD1 | TRBJ1-2 | TRBV28 | once | CASSRQGHGYTF | TGTGCCAGCAGTCGACAGGGGCATGGCTACACCTTC
TRBD2 | TRBJ2-1 | TRBV27 | few | CASRGWTSGDNEQFF | TGTGCCAGCAGGGGCTGGACTAGCGGGGACAATGAGCAGTTCTTC
- | TRBJ1-2 | TRBV11-2 | - | CASSRRANYGYTF | TGTGCCAGCAGCCGCAGGGCCAACTATGGCTACACCTTC
- | TRBJ2-7 | TRBV25-1 | - | CASSVTGLLSYEQYF | TGTGCCAGCAGTGTCACAGGGCTTCTCTCCTACGAGCAGTACTTC
TRBD2 | TRBJ2-7 | TRBV5-4 | few | CASSLRLAGTYEQYF | TGTGCCAGCAGCCTTAGACTAGCGGGGACCTACGAGCAGTACTTC
- | TRBJ2-3 | TRBV6-1 | - | CASSEVAGSTDTQYF | TGTGCCAGCAGTGAAGTGGCGGGGAGCACAGATACGCAGTATTTT
- | TRBJ2-3 | TRBV5-8 | few | CASSLAGADTQYF | TGTGCCAGCAGCTTGGCGGGGGCAGATACGCAGTATTTT
TRBD1 | TRBJ2-2 | TRBV25-1 | - | CASRATGVDTGELFF | TGTGCCAGCAGAGCAACAGGGGTCGACACCGGGGAGCTGTTTTTT
- | TRBJ2-6 | TRBV19 | few | CASSISSGANVLTF | TGTGCCAGTAGTATCAGCTCTGGGGCCAACGTCCTGACTTTC
TRBD1 | TRBJ2-1 | TRBV5-1 | few | CASSYDRGEQFF | TGCGCCAGCAGCTACGACAGGGGTGAGCAGTTCTTC
- | TRBJ2-5 | TRBV4-1 | - | CASSQDKWGGQVKETQYF | TGCGCCAGCAGCCAAGATAAGTGGGGTGGACAAGTAAAAGAGACCCAGTACTTC
TRBD2 | TRBJ2-7 | TRBV9 | - | CASSAQGGLESSEQYF | TGTGCCAGCAGCGCCCAAGGGGGACTAGAATCATCCGAGCAGTACTTC
TRBD2 | TRBJ2-1 | TRBV6-1 | - | CASRNSGSNEQFF | TGTGCCAGCAGGAATAGCGGGTCCAATGAGCAGTTCTTC
TRBD1 | TRBJ2-5 | TRBV5-1 | few | CASSTGTGTETQYF | TGCGCCAGCAGCACCGGGACAGGGACGGAGACCCAGTACTTC
- | TRBJ1-1 | TRBV14 | few | CASSQVRPMNTEAFF | TGTGCCAGCAGCCAAGTGAGGCCCATGAACACTGAAGCTTTCTTT
TRBD2 | TRBJ2-5 | TRBV6-1 | few | CASSATSEETQYF | TGTGCCAGCAGTGCGACTAGCGAGGAGACCCAGTACTTC
- | TRBJ2-3 | TRBV5-5 | few | CASSTGTDTQYF | TGTGCCAGCAGCACAGGGACAGATACGCAGTATTTT
- | TRBJ2-1 | TRBV6-5 | few | CASSYSGSSYNEQFF | TGTGCCAGCAGTTACTCGGGGAGCTCCTACAATGAGCAGTTCTTC
- | TRBJ2-3 | TRBV6-1 | - | CASSELWQEGHTQYF | TGTGCCAGCAGTGAATTGTGGCAGGAGGGCCATACGCAGTATTTT
TRBD1 | TRBJ2-3 | TRBV6-1 | - | CASSEYSRRGLTDTQYF | TGTGCCAGCAGTGAATATTCCCGAAGGGGGCTCACAGATACGCAGTATTTT
TRBD2 | TRBJ2-1 | TRBV7-2 | - | CASSPAWTSGSHNEQFF | TGTGCCAGCAGTCCCGCTTGGACTAGCGGGTCCCACAATGAGCAGTTCTTC
- | TRBJ1-2 | TRBV4-1 | few | CASSQEIVPSNYGYTF | TGCGCCAGCAGCCAAGAAATAGTACCGTCTAACTATGGCTACACCTTC
TRBD2 | TRBJ2-1 | TRBV5-1 | - | CARVTGTRQFF | TGCGCCAGGGTTACCGGGACTAGGCAGTTCTTC
TRBD2 | TRBJ2-1 | TRBV6-6 | - | CASSASGGVHNEQFF | TGTGCCAGCAGTGCTAGCGGGGGGGTCCACAATGAGCAGTTCTTC
- | TRBJ1-1 | TRBV5-1 | - | CASSLYNSLNTEAFF | TGCGCCAGCAGCTTATATAACAGCCTGAACACTGAAGCTTTCTTT
TRBD2 | TRBJ2-7 | TRBV4-1 | - | CASSPLSGALPYEQYF | TGCGCCAGCAGCCCCCTTAGCGGGGCCCTCCCCTACGAGCAGTACTTC
- | TRBJ1-1 | TRBV11-2 | few | CASSTREAFF | TGTGCCAGCAGCACCCGGGAGGCTTTCTTT
- | TRBJ1-5 | TRBV2 | - | CASSPPTRGNQPQHF | TGTGCCAGCAGCCCCCCAACGAGAGGGAATCAGCCCCAGCATTTT
- | TRBJ2-3 | TRBV15 | - | CATSRDRLVSDTQYF | TGTGCCACCAGCAGAGATAGACTAGTCTCAGATACGCAGTATTTT
TRBD1 | TRBJ1-2 | TRBV30 | few | CAWSEGQGARVDGYTF | TGTGCCTGGAGTGAGGGACAGGGGGCGCGGGTGGATGGCTACACCTTC
- | TRBJ1-2 | TRBV2 | - | CANSGTSWNYGYTF | TGTGCCAACTCCGGGACATCGTGGAACTATGGCTACACCTTC
- | TRBJ2-7 | TRBV2 | few | CASSVDSSYEQYF | TGTGCCAGCAGCGTGGACAGCTCCTACGAGCAGTACTTC
TRBD1 | TRBJ1-1 | TRBV5-1 | - | CASSSDVRQGRRAFF | TGCGCCAGCAGCTCGGACGTACGACAGGGGCGCCGGGCTTTCTTT
TRBD2 | TRBJ2-5 | TRBV19 | - | CASRLAGGHQETQYF | TGTGCCAGTAGACTAGCGGGAGGGCACCAAGAGACCCAGTACTTC
- | TRBJ2-1 | TRBV19 | few | CASSLTRAGASSYNEQFF | TGTGCCAGTAGTTTGACTAGGGCGGGTGCCAGCTCCTACAATGAGCAGTTCTTC
- | TRBJ2-6 | TRBV7-8 | few | CASSLGVNPGANVLTF | TGTGCCAGCAGCTTAGGCGTCAATCCTGGGGCCAACGTCCTGACTTTC
TRBD2 | TRBJ2-1 | TRBV7-2 | - | CASSKYSGAQFSYNEQFF | TGTGCCAGCAGCAAATATAGCGGGGCCCAGTTCTCCTACAATGAGCAGTTCTTC
- | TRBJ1-2 | TRBV18 | few | CASSPLAVNYGYTF | TGTGCCAGCTCACCACTGGCGGTGAACTATGGCTACACCTTC
- | TRBJ1-2 | TRBV7-9 | - | CAPGGFFERFFNYGYTF | TGTGCTCCAGGCGGGTTCTTCGAAAGATTCTTTAACTATGGCTACACCTTC
- | TRBJ1-4 | TRBV7-9 | - | CASSLAAGENEKLFF | TGTGCCAGCAGCTTAGCGGCAGGGGAAAATGAAAAACTGTTTTTT
- | TRBJ2-2 | TRBV6-5 | few | CASKDGTTNTGELFF | TGTGCCAGCAAAGACGGGACAACGAACACCGGGGAGCTGTTTTTT
TRBD2 | TRBJ2-7 | TRBV9 | - | CASSVAIPTRLAGGHEQYF | TGTGCCAGCAGCGTAGCCATCCCCACCCGACTAGCGGGAGGCCACGAGCAGTACTTC
TRBD1 | TRBJ1-1 | TRBV5-1 | - | CASSTGALGTEAFF | TGCGCCAGCAGTACAGGGGCCCTGGGGACTGAAGCTTTCTTT
TRBD2 | TRBJ2-3 | TRBV5-1 | - | CASSLSPTSGSTDTQYF | TGCGCCAGCAGCTTGTCCCCGACTAGCGGGAGCACAGATACGCAGTATTTT